This T cell receptor (beta chain) was documented in a study of cytomegalovirus exposure and HLA in healthy donors. Primers for the PCR totalled 60 Vbeta and 13 Jbeta. Clones were read by immunoSEQ multiplex PCR, and TCRdb kept only the in-frame ones, dropping some. The table shows 150,000 to 200,000 clones, with less than 85% occurring only once. The CDR3 runs to 15 residues. The V and J ends lost 2 bases and 1 base, in that order; junction bases with no gene match: 2. Germline V gene data show CDR1 as MNHEY and CDR2 as SVGAGI. Material: PBMCs. The origin of this receptor is a male donor in good health and CMV-seronegative. The gene calls are TRBV6-5 and TRBJ2-3; TRBD2 matches 8 bases. CDR3 DNA sequence: TGTGCCAGCAGTTACATACTAGCGGGCACAGATACGCAGTATTTT. It codes for CASSYILAGTDTQYF.